The 28 T cell receptor beta chains presented below share a single source sample, sequenced in a study of control samples from healthy donors and cancer patients. Produced via immunoSEQ multiplex PCR; TCRdb's table is partial and in-frame only. The sample includes fewer than 30,000 clones, approximately 85% of them seen just once. Sequenced sample: PBMCs. All receptors come from a woman in her fifties or sixties with head and neck cancer.

V is TRBV4-3 and J is TRBJ2-7; 11 bases line up with TRBD2. CDR3 length equals 15 residues. Germline-derived CDR1 and CDR2 are LGHNA and YSLEER. Unmatched junction bases numbered 2, after V lost 1 base and J lost 3 bases. The CDR3 region is CASSQALAGGYEQYF. CDR3 DNA sequence: TGCGCCAGCAGCCAAGCCCTAGCGGGAGGCTACGAGCAGTACTTC.

This clone was observed a single time. This chain connects TRBV5-4 to TRBJ1-1; possibly TRBD1 for D (6 bases). Germline CDR1 is SGHNT and CDR2 is YYREEE (reference sequence). The CDR3 loop spans 16 amino acids. V was trimmed by 0 bases and J by 8 bases, leaving 20 bases between them. The CDR3 protein is CASSLGVTGTQGEAFF. Here the CDR3 DNA reads TGTGCCAGCAGCTTGGGCGTCACCGGGACACAAGGGGAAGCTTTCTTT.

This chain links TRBV6-6 with TRBJ1-6; D perhaps matches TRBD1 (5 bases). The V and J ends lost 2 bases and 7 bases respectively, with 9 bases between them. The CDR3 totals 14 residues. The germline V gene encodes CDR1 MNHNY and CDR2 SVGAGI (reference sequence). CDR3 sequence: CASSYGTANSPLHF. In nucleotides, the CDR3 is TGTGCCAGCAGTTACGGGACGGCCAATTCACCCCTCCACTTT.

This clone was found once. The V call is TRBV7-2, the J call TRBJ2-2, with 9 positions matching TRBD2. After removal of 1 base from V and 0 bases from J, the junction contained 6 bases not matched to a gene. CDR3 length equals 18 residues. Germline CDR1 is SGHTA and CDR2 is FQGNSA. The CDR3 here is CASSLVAGATANTGELFF. The CDR3 nucleotides are TGTGCCAGCAGCTTAGTAGCGGGAGCGACGGCGAACACCGGGGAGCTGTTTTTT.

The gene calls are TRBV20-1 and TRBJ2-7, with TRBD2 matching over 8 bases. V was pared by 3 bases and J by 6 bases, with 4 bases of the junction left unmatched. This CDR3 contains 12 residues. Per the germline V gene, CDR1 is DFQATT and CDR2 is SNEGSKA (reference sequence). CDR3 protein: CSASYLAGEQYF. The DNA for the CDR3 is TGCAGTGCTAGTTATCTAGCGGGCGAGCAGTACTTC.

J is TRBJ1-6 and V is TRBV27; D is uncertain. The length of the CDR3 is 14 residues. V was shortened by 4 bases and J by 4 bases, with 8 bases between the two germline ends. CDR1 and CDR2 from the germline V gene are MNHEY and SMNVEV (reference sequence). The CDR3 spells CASSSDLYNSPLHF. The CDR3 DNA is TGTGCCAGCAGTTCGGACCTTTATAATTCACCCCTCCACTTT.

The rearrangement links TRBV5-4 to TRBJ2-1; 9 bases match TRBD2. CDR1 and CDR2 from the germline V gene are SGHNT and YYREEE (reference sequence). V shed 0 bases and J 1 base; nucleotides not matched to a gene: 8. This CDR3 is built from 18 residues. The CDR3 nucleotides read TGTGCCAGCAGCTTGGCGGTCTCGACTAGCGGATCCTACAATGAGCAGTTCTTC. Protein product: CASSLAVSTSGSYNEQFF.

This chain links TRBV11-3 with TRBJ2-7; 8 bases fit TRBD1. CDR1 and CDR2 (germline): SGHNT, YENEEA. The trim removed 1 base at V and 5 bases at J, leaving 4 bases unmatched. This CDR3 has 14 residues. The CDR3 DNA reads TGTGCCAGCAGCTTAGCACAGGGGGACCACGAGCAGTACTTC. Translating gives CASSLAQGDHEQYF.

The chain joins TRBV5-6 to TRBJ2-6; 11 bases agree with TRBD1. This CDR3 is 17 amino acids long. Germline-derived CDR1 and CDR2 are SGHDT and YYEEEE. V was clipped by 1 base and J by 2 bases; unmatched bases: 2. CDR3 residues: CASSLWTGGAGANVLTF. Written as DNA, the CDR3 is TGTGCCAGCAGCTTGTGGACAGGGGGCGCTGGGGCCAACGTCCTGACTTTC.

The chain has TRBV3-1 (or the pseudogene TRBV3-2) and TRBJ2-7; 8 positions match TRBD1. Unmatched junction bases numbered 4, after V lost 3 bases and J lost 6 bases. This CDR3 region has 13 residues. In germline, CDR1 is LGHDT, CDR2 YNNKEL (reference sequence). CDR3 sequence: CASSQTGVGEQYF. The CDR3 DNA reads as TGTGCCAGCAGCCAGACAGGGGTGGGCGAGCAGTACTTC.

The chain joins TRBV19 to TRBJ1-6; a weak D match, TRBD1 (6 bases). Between the trimmed V and J ends, which lost 6 bases and 6 bases, there was a span of 18 bases. This CDR3 region has 16 residues. From germline, CDR1 is LNHDA and CDR2 SQIVND (reference sequence). CDR3 nucleotides: TGTGCCAGTAGACCTCCCGGGGGGGCGAGTAATTCACCCCTCCACTTT. Translation gives CASRPPGGASNSPLHF.

This chain links TRBV2 with TRBJ2-5; tentative D call: TRBD2 (5 bases). With 7 bases removed from V and 2 bases from J, the gap between germline ends came to 17 bases. Germline V CDR1 and CDR2: SNHLY, FYNNEI. This CDR3 spans 15 amino acids. The CDR3: CASMPYGNPQETQYF. The CDR3 DNA follows: TGTGCCAGCATGCCTTACGGGAACCCACAAGAGACCCAGTACTTC.

This clone was picked up a small number of times. The V call is TRBV2, the J call TRBJ1-2, with 8 bases matching TRBD1. CDR1 SNHLY and CDR2 FYNNEI come from the germline V gene. The CDR3 is 14 residues long. The V gene end was trimmed by 8 bases and the J gene end by 7 bases; junction bases not matched to a gene: 12. CDR3 nucleotides: TGTGCCAGCGTTATCAATACAGGGGGTGGTGGCTACACCTTC. This gives the protein CASVINTGGGGYTF. Full variable domain (rest looked up from reference TRBV2 and TRBJ1-2): EPEVTQTPSHQVTQMGQEVILRCVPISNHLYFYWYRQILGQKVEFLVSFYNNEISEKSEIFDDQFSVERPDGSNFTLKIRSTKLEDSAMYFCASVINTGGGGYTFGSGTRLTVV.

J is TRBJ2-3 and V is TRBV12-3 or TRBV12-4; either TRBD1 or TRBD2 may supply D (5 bases each). This CDR3 has 12 amino acids. V shed 8 bases and J shed 6 bases, with 12 bases lying between them. The CDR3 region is CASRSEGDTQYF. The CDR3 DNA reads TGTGCCAGCCGCAGTGAGGGGGATACGCAGTATTTT.

This chain uses TRBV7-8 with TRBJ1-1; no clear D gene. V dropped 0 bases and J dropped 8 bases, with 7 bases sitting between them. CDR3 length: 12 amino acids. Germline V gene data show CDR1 as SGHVS and CDR2 as FQNEAQ. In nucleotides, the CDR3 is TGTGCCAGCAGCTTAGCCGATAGAGAAGCTTTCTTT. It codes for CASSLADREAFF.

This chain uses TRBV4-2 with TRBJ1-2; 11 bases map to TRBD1. The ends lost 1 base at V and 5 bases at J; junction bases unmatched: 6. Germline V CDR1 and CDR2: LGHNA, YNFKEQ. The CDR3 extends over 16 amino acids. The CDR3 bases are TGTGCCAGCAGCCAAGGGATCGGACAGGGGGCTTATGGCTACACCTTC. Translating it yields CASSQGIGQGAYGYTF.

V and J are TRBV19 and TRBJ1-1; D is undetermined. This CDR3 contains 16 residues. V gave up 2 bases and J gave up 1 base, with 14 bases separating them. Germline V lookup: CDR1 LNHDA, CDR2 SQIVND (reference sequence). Here the CDR3 DNA reads TGTGCCAGTAGTATATCCCGACCAGACTCGAACACTGAAGCTTTCTTT. This encodes CASSISRPDSNTEAFF.

This chain connects TRBV7-3 to TRBJ2-1; 9 nucleotides match TRBD2. CDR1 and CDR2 from the germline V gene are SGHTA and FQGTGA. This CDR3 has 16 residues. With 2 bases clipped from V and 7 bases from J, the junction kept 9 bases outside the gene matches. As DNA, the CDR3 is TGTGCCAGCAGCTTACAGGGGGTAGCGGGAGTAAATGAGCAGTTCTTC. This encodes CASSLQGVAGVNEQFF.

V and J are TRBV5-4 and TRBJ2-2; a possible D gene is TRBD1 (6 bases). CDR1 and CDR2 from the germline V gene are SGHNT and YYREEE (reference sequence). Trimming took 1 base from V and 7 from J, leaving 8 bases between them. The CDR3 length is 13 residues. CDR3 loop: CASSLKGGGELFF. Written as DNA, the CDR3 is TGTGCCAGCAGCTTGAAAGGGGGCGGGGAGCTGTTTTTT.

The rearrangement links TRBV7-9 to TRBJ2-5, with D perhaps assigned TRBD1 or TRBD2 (5 bases each). Germline CDR1 reads SEHNR; CDR2 reads FQNEAQ (reference sequence). Trimming left V 5 bases short and J 2 bases short, with 15 bases between. The CDR3 runs 15 residues. CDR3 in DNA: TGTGCCAGCAGCCTGCGGGCGACAGAGCAAGAGACCCAGTACTTC. This sequence encodes CASSLRATEQETQYF.

The V call is TRBV7-9, the J call TRBJ2-1; 10 bases match TRBD2. Germline assignment: CDR1 SEHNR and CDR2 FQNEAQ (reference sequence). J gave up 7 bases and V 3 bases, and 18 bases lay outside the gene matches. This CDR3 comprises 19 residues. The CDR3 DNA sequence: TGTGCCAGCAGCTTGGGTCAGGGGTTAGCGGGAGGCCGCTGGAATGAGCAGTTCTTC. It translates to CASSLGQGLAGGRWNEQFF. The variable domain in full, with the rest retrieved from reference TRBV7-9 and TRBJ2-1, is DTGVSQNPRHKITKRGQNVTFRCDPISEHNRLYWYRQTLGQGPEFLTYFQNEAQLEKSRLLSDRFSAERPKGSFSTLEIQRTEQGDSAMYLCASSLGQGLAGGRWNEQFFGPGTRLTVL.

The rearrangement links TRBV4-3 to TRBJ2-3; D possibly matches TRBD1 or TRBD2 (5 bases each). Germline values: CDR1 LGHNA, CDR2 YSLEER. V was trimmed by 0 bases and J by 2 bases, leaving 12 bases between them. The CDR3 sequence is 16 residues long. The CDR3 protein is CASSQDRRTTTDTQYF. DNA of the CDR3: TGCGCCAGCAGCCAAGATCGGAGGACAACCACAGATACGCAGTATTTT.

J is TRBJ1-2 and V is TRBV7-9; D possibly corresponds to TRBD1 (5 bases). Germline V gene data show CDR1 as SEHNR and CDR2 as FQNEAQ (reference sequence). V lost 5 bases, J lost 4 bases, and 14 bases lay in between. This CDR3 is built from 14 residues. The CDR3: CASSVGQRIYGYTF. The CDR3 region has the DNA TGTGCCAGCAGCGTGGGGCAGAGAATCTATGGCTACACCTTC.

The chain employs TRBV7-8 and TRBJ2-2, with D possibly being TRBD2 (6 bases). V was pared by 2 bases and J by 4 bases, with 8 bases between. There are 14 residues in the CDR3. Germline V CDR1 and CDR2: SGHVS, FQNEAQ. The CDR3 DNA sequence: TGTGCCAGCAGCTTAACGGGAGCCACCGGGGAGCTGTTTTTT. Protein: CASSLTGATGELFF.

V is TRBV7-9 and J is TRBJ2-4, with 7 positions matching TRBD1. V was pared by 5 bases and J by 0 bases, with 13 bases of the junction left unmatched. The CDR3 spans 18 residues. Germline assignment: CDR1 SEHNR and CDR2 FQNEAQ (reference sequence). The CDR3 nucleotides are TGTGCCAGCAGCACCCGGGACAGCGGATCACTAGCCAAAAACATTCAGTACTTC. It specifies CASSTRDSGSLAKNIQYF. Together with reference TRBV7-9 and TRBJ2-4, the CDR3 gives the full variable domain: DTGVSQNPRHKITKRGQNVTFRCDPISEHNRLYWYRQTLGQGPEFLTYFQNEAQLEKSRLLSDRFSAERPKGSFSTLEIQRTEQGDSAMYLCASSTRDSGSLAKNIQYFGAGTRLSVL.

V usage is TRBV27 and J usage is TRBJ1-2, with a possible D match to TRBD1 (5 bases). The CDR3 extends over 14 amino acids. The V and J ends lost 8 bases and 5 bases respectively, with 18 bases between them. Germline loops: CDR1 MNHEY, CDR2 SMNVEV (reference sequence). CDR3 nucleotide sequence: TGTGCCAGCTCGGTCAGCGGGGCAAAATATGGCTACACCTTC. Amino acids: CASSVSGAKYGYTF.

V usage is TRBV5-1 and J usage is TRBJ1-1; 7 nucleotides agree with TRBD1. Germline V gene data show CDR1 as SGHRS and CDR2 as YFSETQ. With 4 bases clipped from V and 1 base from J, the junction kept 4 bases outside the gene matches. This CDR3 contains 14 residues. CDR3 protein: CASSEGDRNTEAFF. CDR3 coding DNA: TGCGCCAGCAGCGAGGGGGACAGGAACACTGAAGCTTTCTTT.

The chain has TRBV11-1 and TRBJ2-5; 10 bases are a match to TRBD1. This CDR3 is built from 16 residues. The germline gives CDR1 SGHAT, CDR2 FQDESV (reference sequence). With V trimmed by 5 bases and J by 4 bases, 10 bases remained unmatched. The CDR3 DNA is TGTGCCAGCAGCACGAGACAGGGGGCCAGGGGAGAGACCCAGTACTTC. This encodes CASSTRQGARGETQYF.